Shown below are 8 T cell receptor beta chains from a single sample sequenced in a study of T cell responses to AZD1222 COVID-19 vaccine. Some clones are missing from TCRdb's copy, which holds only in-frame ones; the method was immunoSEQ multiplex PCR. This table holds about 80,000 clones, approximately 90% found once. Specimen: peripheral blood, collected 28 days after the second AZD1222 dose. Every receptor here comes from an adult who received the AZD1222 COVID-19 vaccine.

This clone was counted once. The V and J genes are TRBV29-1 and TRBJ2-7; the match to TRBD1 covers 9 bases. The CDR3 sequence is 13 residues long. Germline lookup yields CDR1 SQVTM and CDR2 ANQGSEA. V trimming: 6 bases; J trimming: 4 bases; junction bases outside the gene matches: 7. The chain's CDR3 is CSVRQGGKYEQYF. The DNA of the CDR3 is TGCAGCGTACGACAGGGGGGAAAGTACGAGCAGTACTTC.

The chain has TRBV25-1 and TRBJ1-6; the match to TRBD1 covers 7 bases. Per the germline V gene, CDR1 is MGHDK and CDR2 is SYGVNS. The CDR3 runs 13 residues. V dropped 8 bases and J dropped 4; count of bases not matched to a gene: 2. The CDR3, as DNA: TGTGCCAGCCAGGGACAGTATAATTCACCCCTCCACTTT. Protein product: CASQGQYNSPLHF.

The chain's CDR3 is CASSLDRVSAQPQHF. CDR3 nucleotides: TGTGCCAGCAGCCTCGACAGGGTATCTGCTCAGCCCCAGCATTTT. The chain employs TRBV7-2 and TRBJ1-5; 7 bases map to TRBD1. Germline CDR1 reads SGHTA; CDR2 reads FQGNSA. V lost 5 bases and J lost 6; bases outside the gene matches: 10. This CDR3 region has 15 residues.

This chain joins TRBV19 and TRBJ1-5; D not certain. The CDR3 is 16 amino acids. Germline CDR1 and CDR2: LNHDA and SQIVND (reference sequence). V lost 7 bases and J 2 bases, leaving 18 bases between the germline ends. CDR3 residues: CASKPLSGIGNQPQHF. In DNA, the CDR3 is TGTGCCAGTAAGCCCCTCTCGGGGATTGGCAATCAGCCCCAGCATTTT.

The chain links TRBV19 to TRBJ2-3, with 14 positions matching TRBD2. Germline V CDR1 and CDR2: LNHDA, SQIVND (reference sequence). This CDR3 contains 15 residues. Trimming cost V 4 bases and J 4 bases; bases outside gene matches: 1. CDR3 sequence: CASSTGLAGADTQYF. CDR3 DNA sequence: TGTGCCAGTAGTACGGGACTAGCGGGAGCAGATACGCAGTATTTT.

This chain joins TRBV10-2 and TRBJ2-7; TRBD1 aligns across 12 bases. This CDR3 contains 14 residues. The germline V gene has CDR1 WSHSY and CDR2 SAAADI. V lost 7 bases to trimming and J lost 3 bases; unmatched junction nucleotides: 4. CDR3 nucleotides: TGCGCCAGCACCGGGACAGGGGGCTACTACGAGCAGTACTTC. As protein: CASTGTGGYYEQYF.

The J gene is TRBJ2-3, the V gene TRBV28; no firm D call. The CDR3 contains 14 residues. In germline, CDR1 is MDHEN, CDR2 SYDVKM. The ends were cut back, 4 bases at V and 2 bases at J, with 10 bases in the middle. DNA of the CDR3: TGTGCCAGCAGTTCCTCTGGACCCACAGATACGCAGTATTTT. This sequence encodes CASSSSGPTDTQYF.

The genes are TRBV7-2 and TRBJ2-1; 8 positions agree with TRBD1. The V gene's germline CDR1 is SGHTA and CDR2 FQGNSA. This CDR3 region has 14 residues. J lost 6 bases, V lost 4 bases, and 5 bases had no gene match. In DNA form, the CDR3 reads TGTGCCAGCAGCTCCAGGACAGGGATCAATGAGCAGTTCTTC. Translation: CASSSRTGINEQFF.